The 26 T cell receptor beta chains below come from one sample, sequenced in a study of T cell responses to AZD1222 COVID-19 vaccine. Repertoires were generated with immunoSEQ multiplex PCR, while TCRdb's copy carries only in-frame clones and drops some. The data contain 75,000 to 85,000 clones, approximately 90% of them singletons. The source material was peripheral blood, sampled on day 0 of AZD1222 vaccination. These receptors originate from an adult in good health.

The J gene is TRBJ2-1, the V gene TRBV3-1 (or the pseudogene TRBV3-2); 7 nucleotides agree with TRBD2. CDR1 is LGHDT, CDR2 YNNKEL, per germline (reference sequence). Trimming cost V 5 bases and J 9 bases; bases outside gene matches: 16. The CDR3 extends over 16 amino acids. In DNA form, the CDR3 reads TGTGCCAGCAGCGCGCACGGACTAGTTCGCGGTGGTGAGCAGTTCTTC. Protein product: CASSAHGLVRGGEQFF.

The V gene is TRBV4-2, the J gene TRBJ2-1; D assignment may be TRBD1 or TRBD2 (7 bases each). The ends were cut back, 4 bases at V and 5 bases at J, with 21 bases in the middle. The CDR3 is made up of 17 amino acids. The germline gives CDR1 LGHNA, CDR2 YNFKEQ. CDR3 residues: CASSPKKNRGLNNEQFF. DNA for the CDR3: TGTGCCAGCAGCCCAAAGAAGAACAGGGGACTAAACAATGAGCAGTTCTTC.

The V gene is TRBV6-1, the J gene TRBJ2-2; D not resolved. Germline V CDR1 and CDR2: MNHNS, SASEGT. The ends were cut back, 4 bases at V and 3 bases at J, with 18 bases in the middle. The CDR3 spans 17 residues. The CDR3: CASSGSSVQVYTGELFF. The CDR3 coding sequence is TGTGCCAGCAGTGGGAGTTCGGTGCAGGTTTACACCGGGGAGCTGTTTTTT.

The chain is built from TRBV7-3 and TRBJ2-3; D not resolved. V lost 0 bases, J lost 2 bases, and 9 bases lay in between. CDR3 length equals 15 residues. The germline V gene encodes CDR1 SGHTA and CDR2 FQGTGA. The CDR3 DNA follows: TGTGCCAGCAGCTTAACTGGGTCGATCACAGATACGCAGTATTTT. Protein: CASSLTGSITDTQYF.

The chain has TRBV7-2 and TRBJ1-1; D gene uncertain. Germline V gives CDR1 SGHTA, CDR2 FQGNSA. Trimming took 5 bases from V and 1 from J, leaving 8 bases between them. This CDR3 spans 13 amino acids. CDR3 in amino acids: CASSLTTNTEAFF. CDR3 nucleotide sequence: TGTGCCAGCAGCCTGACAACGAACACTGAAGCTTTCTTT.

The rearrangement uses TRBV27 and TRBJ1-5; D is undetermined. From germline, CDR1 is MNHEY and CDR2 SMNVEV (reference sequence). CDR3 length equals 14 residues. V lost 6 bases, J lost 6 bases, and 15 bases lay in between. The chain's CDR3 is CASSLWGEAQPQHF. The CDR3 region has the DNA TGTGCCAGCAGCTTGTGGGGAGAGGCTCAGCCCCAGCATTTT.

V is TRBV5-1 and J is TRBJ2-7; 7 bases line up with TRBD1. V lost 1 base and J lost 0; bases outside the gene matches: 4. The CDR3 is 15 amino acids. CDR1 SGHRS and CDR2 YFSETQ come from the germline V gene. CDR3 DNA: TGCGCCAGCAGCTTGAGACAGGGTAACTCCTACGAGCAGTACTTC. Translating gives CASSLRQGNSYEQYF.

J is TRBJ1-2 and V is TRBV10-1; D gene uncertain. Trimming removed 5 bases from V and 3 bases from J, with 7 bases in between. This CDR3 region has 12 residues. The germline gives CDR1 WNHNN, CDR2 SYGVQD (reference sequence). In DNA, the CDR3 is TGCGCCAGCAGTAATTCGGACTATGGCTACACCTTC. It encodes CASSNSDYGYTF.

V is TRBV4-1 and J is TRBJ2-7; D may be TRBD1 or TRBD2 (6 bases each). V lost 4 bases, J lost 0 bases, and 13 bases lay in between. The CDR3 length is 15 residues. In germline, CDR1 is MGHRA, CDR2 YSYEKL. The CDR3 DNA is TGCGCCAGCAGCCCCAGGGGCGGGACCTCCTACGAGCAGTACTTC. Translation: CASSPRGGTSYEQYF.

This chain uses TRBV2 with TRBJ1-1, with D unclear. V lost 1 base, J lost 1 base, and 4 bases lay in between. Per germline, CDR1 SNHLY and CDR2 FYNNEI. The length of the CDR3 is 13 residues. Written as DNA, the CDR3 is TGTGCCAGCAGTGAAGGGTGGAACACTGAAGCTTTCTTT. Its translation is CASSEGWNTEAFF.

The chain's CDR3 is CASSLGPGPAKETQYF. The CDR3 DNA follows: TGTGCCAGCAGTTTAGGCCCGGGACCCGCCAAAGAGACCCAGTACTTC. This chain joins TRBV27 and TRBJ2-5; perhaps D is TRBD1 or TRBD2 (5 bases each). Per germline, CDR1 MNHEY and CDR2 SMNVEV (reference sequence). Between the trimmed V and J ends, which lost 2 bases and 3 bases, there was a span of 16 bases. CDR3 length equals 16 residues.

The chain uses TRBV23-1 and TRBJ2-2; 7 bases align to TRBD1. TRBV23-1 is an ORF for which the function is uncertain. The V and J ends lost 8 bases and 3 bases, in that order; junction bases with no gene match: 9. The CDR3 extends over 15 amino acids. CDR3 in amino acids: CASAPDRADTGELFF. CDR3 coding DNA: TGCGCCAGCGCCCCCGACAGGGCCGACACCGGGGAGCTGTTTTTT.

The table lists this clone with a count of one. This sequence joins TRBV12-5 and TRBJ2-5; D not certain. V shed 5 bases and J shed 1 base, with 11 bases lying between them. The CDR3 is made up of 14 amino acids. Germline assignment: CDR1 LGHNT and CDR2 FRNRAP. CDR3 in DNA: TGTGCTAGTGGTATTCCGGCCCCCCAAGAGACCCAGTACTTC. Translating it yields CASGIPAPQETQYF.

The gene calls are TRBV2 and TRBJ2-3; D not resolved. This CDR3 has 14 amino acids. Germline CDR1 SNHLY, CDR2 FYNNEI. The V end was cut by 6 bases, the J end by 0 bases, with 10 bases between. The CDR3 bases are TGTGCCAGCAGGGGATATACGAGCACAGATACGCAGTATTTT. Translation gives CASRGYTSTDTQYF.

This clone was found once. The chain combines TRBV14 with TRBJ2-1; D unclear. CDR3 length: 16 residues. CDR1 and CDR2 (germline): SGHDN, FVKESK. The ends were cut back, 1 base at V and 13 bases at J, with 23 bases in the middle. CDR3 region: CASSQASGRNLPPQFF. The CDR3 coding sequence is TGTGCCAGCAGCCAAGCTTCCGGGCGGAATCTTCCCCCTCAGTTCTTC.

The DNA of the CDR3 is TGTGCCAGCAGCCCCCGAGCGGGAGTGTACAATGAGCAGTTCTTC. It is translated as CASSPRAGVYNEQFF. This chain connects TRBV3-1 (or the pseudogene TRBV3-2) to TRBJ2-1; TRBD2 agrees at 8 bases. Germline values: CDR1 LGHDT, CDR2 YNNKEL (reference sequence). The V and J ends lost 4 bases and 4 bases, in that order; junction bases with no gene match: 6. The CDR3 contains 15 residues.

The chain carries TRBV5-1 and TRBJ2-5; 10 bases map to TRBD2. The CDR3 contains 15 residues. The V gene's germline CDR1 is SGHRS and CDR2 YFSETQ. The trim removed 2 bases at V and 4 bases at J, leaving 5 bases unmatched. CDR3 sequence reads: CASSFGSGRRETQYF. The CDR3 bases are TGCGCCAGCAGCTTTGGTAGCGGGAGGCGAGAGACCCAGTACTTC.

The V gene is TRBV9, the J gene TRBJ2-3; the match to TRBD2 covers 7 bases. CDR3 size: 15 residues. Germline V gene sequence: CDR1 SGDLS, CDR2 YYNGEE. J gave up 3 bases and V 4 bases, and 8 bases lay outside the gene matches. The CDR3 coding sequence is TGTGCCAGCAGCCCCAGGGCGGGAGTTACAGATACGCAGTATTTT. This sequence encodes CASSPRAGVTDTQYF.

The chain's CDR3 is CASSDRGDSPLHF. CDR3 nucleotides: TGTGCCAGTAGTGACAGGGGTGATTCACCCCTCCACTTT. The chain links TRBV19 to TRBJ1-6; TRBD1 aligns across 8 bases. The V segment lost 5 bases and the J segment 8 bases; nucleotides outside the gene matches: 2. Germline CDR1 reads LNHDA; CDR2 reads SQIVND (reference sequence). The CDR3 is made up of 13 amino acids.

The chain recombines TRBV28 with TRBJ1-5; D is unresolved. The CDR3 covers 14 residues. The V gene lost 1 base and the J gene lost 2 bases, with 6 bases spanning the gap. Germline-derived CDR1 and CDR2 are MDHEN and SYDVKM. The CDR3 coding sequence is TGTGCCAGCAGTTTATCACTCGGCAATCAGCCCCAGCATTTT. Its translation: CASSLSLGNQPQHF.

This sequence joins TRBV27 and TRBJ1-4; 10 positions agree with TRBD1. This CDR3 contains 15 residues. V was clipped by 9 bases and J by 8 bases; unmatched bases: 12. In germline, CDR1 is MNHEY, CDR2 SMNVEV (reference sequence). The CDR3 region has the DNA TGTGCCAGTAGAAACGCGGACAGGGGGAGGGAAAAACTGTTTTTT. The encoded protein is CASRNADRGREKLFF.

The rearrangement uses TRBV11-2 and TRBJ2-1; no firm D call. The CDR3 consists of 14 residues. The V and J ends lost 1 base and 0 bases respectively, with 4 bases between them. CDR1 is SGHAT, CDR2 FQNNGV, per germline. CDR3 sequence reads: CASSLASSYNEQFF. In DNA, the CDR3 is TGTGCCAGCAGCTTAGCGAGCTCCTACAATGAGCAGTTCTTC.

The chain employs TRBV7-2 and TRBJ2-7; possibly TRBD1 for D (5 bases). Germline V gene lookup returns CDR1 SGHTA and CDR2 FQGNSA. Trimming cost V 1 base and J 0 bases, with 7 bases left between them. The CDR3 runs 14 residues. This CDR3 is CASSLGQNSYEQYF. The CDR3 DNA follows: TGTGCCAGCAGCTTAGGACAGAACTCCTACGAGCAGTACTTC.

The V and J genes are TRBV5-4 and TRBJ2-4; 9 bases are shared with TRBD2. CDR1 is SGHNT, CDR2 YYREEE, per germline (reference sequence). The CDR3 is 14 residues long. Trimming cost V 4 bases and J 4 bases; bases outside gene matches: 3. The CDR3 region is CASSPTSGKNIQYF. CDR3 nucleotide sequence: TGTGCCAGCAGCCCCACTAGCGGGAAAAACATTCAGTACTTC.

The chain has TRBV24-1 and TRBJ1-6; D is uncertain. Germline CDR1 and CDR2: KGHDR and SFDVKD. The CDR3 has 14 amino acids. Trimming shortened V by 5 bases and J by 8 bases, and 12 bases separated the two germline ends. CDR3 in amino acids: CATSGRRTDSPLHF. CDR3 bases: TGTGCCACCAGTGGTCGCCGGACGGATTCACCCCTCCACTTT.

This sequence joins TRBV18 and TRBJ1-6; D is perhaps TRBD1 (5 bases). From germline, CDR1 is KGHSH and CDR2 LQKENI. The CDR3 is 15 residues long. Trimming left V 6 bases short and J 6 bases short, with 15 bases between. The CDR3 reads CASSTASNLNSPLHF. The DNA of the CDR3 is TGTGCCAGCTCGACAGCTTCGAATCTTAATTCACCCCTCCACTTT.